This T cell receptor beta chain was recorded in a study of blood T cell repertoires in COVID-19. Original analysis: Amplification of reference gene primers provided the estimated nucleated cell counts. Generated by immunoSEQ multiplex PCR, the TCRdb table keeps only in-frame clones and is missing some. The DNA gave D and trimming, while V, J and clone size come from that table. The sample includes 150,000 or so clones, 86% of them seen just once. Trimming at V came to 2 bases and at J to 6 bases, leaving 11 bases not matched to a gene. Germline CDR1 reads SGDLS; CDR2 reads YYNGEE. The length of the CDR3 is 15 residues.

Material: peripheral blood. The sequence came from a man aged 50 to 59 with active or convalescent COVID-19. The chain carries TRBV9 and TRBJ2-7; TRBD1 matches at 7 bases. The CDR3 bases are TGTGCCAGCAGCGTCCAGACAGGGCCCCATTCCGAGCAGTACTTC. Translating gives CASSVQTGPHSEQYF.